These 21 T cell receptor beta chains were all obtained from the same sample, sequenced in a study of blood T cell repertoires in COVID-19. Method: immunoSEQ multiplex PCR; TCRdb's copy keeps in-frame clones and lacks some. The data hold about 210,000 clones, with around 83% observed a single time. The sequenced material came from PBMCs or T cells enriched from blood (not recorded which). The receptors originated from a woman between 25 and 40 years old who had been exposed to COVID-19.

V and J are TRBV5-1 and TRBJ1-3, with 9 bases that match TRBD1. Per germline, CDR1 SGHRS and CDR2 YFSETQ. This CDR3 has 17 residues. V was clipped by 0 bases and J by 3 bases; unmatched bases: 7. CDR3 region: CASSLEVQGALGNTIYF. The CDR3 DNA reads TGCGCCAGCAGCTTGGAAGTACAGGGGGCCCTTGGAAACACCATATATTTT.

The chain combines TRBV18 with TRBJ2-5; 8 nucleotides match TRBD2. CDR1 KGHSH and CDR2 LQKENI come from the germline V gene. The CDR3 is 14 amino acids. After removal of 6 bases from V and 2 bases from J, the junction contained 5 bases not matched to a gene. The CDR3 region has the DNA TGTGCCAGCTCCCTTGAGCGGGGGCAAGAGACCCAGTACTTC. This gives the protein CASSLERGQETQYF.

The rearrangement uses TRBV7-9 and TRBJ1-2, with D uncertain. Germline V gene lookup returns CDR1 SEHNR and CDR2 FQNEAQ (reference sequence). The CDR3 length is 13 residues. V gave up 1 base and J gave up 1 base, with 4 bases separating them. The CDR3 DNA sequence: TGTGCCAGCAGCTTAGACGGTAACTATGGCTACACCTTC. Translating it yields CASSLDGNYGYTF.

This chain joins TRBV7-2 and TRBJ1-6; D is perhaps TRBD1 (6 bases). The CDR3 runs to 15 residues. The germline CDR1 and CDR2 sequences are SGHTA and FQGNSA. V was shortened by 6 bases and J by 9 bases, with 18 bases between the two germline ends. CDR3: CASREQGLGISPLHF. The CDR3 nucleotides read TGTGCCAGCAGGGAACAGGGTTTAGGTATTTCACCCCTCCACTTT.

This clone was detected once. For the CDR3, the DNA is TGTGCCAGTACCCCGGGGACTAGCGGGGGGCCCTACGAGCAGTACTTC. Translating it yields CASTPGTSGGPYEQYF. The chain employs TRBV19 and TRBJ2-7, with 15 bases identical to TRBD2. With 7 bases clipped from V and 2 bases from J, the junction kept 6 bases outside the gene matches. Germline loops: CDR1 LNHDA, CDR2 SQIVND (reference sequence). The CDR3 loop spans 16 amino acids.

This clone came up once. V gene TRBV12-3 or TRBV12-4 combines with J gene TRBJ1-1; no reliable D call. The V gene lost 6 bases and the J gene lost 2 bases, with 4 bases spanning the gap. This CDR3 contains 11 residues. Written as DNA, the CDR3 is TGTGCCAGCAGATATAACACTGAAGCTTTCTTT. It codes for CASRYNTEAFF.

This chain uses TRBV19 with TRBJ2-3; D is ambiguous. Deletions cut 5 bases from V and 6 bases from J, with 3 bases between. The CDR3 is made up of 10 amino acids. Germline V CDR1 and CDR2: LNHDA, SQIVND (reference sequence). In DNA form, the CDR3 reads TGTGCCAGTAGTGCGGATACGCAGTATTTT. Protein: CASSADTQYF.

The chain employs TRBV7-3 and TRBJ1-4; D remains ambiguous. In germline, CDR1 is SGHTA, CDR2 FQGTGA. The CDR3 is made up of 15 amino acids. Trimming left V 5 bases short and J 0 bases short, with 10 bases between. CDR3 sequence (DNA): TGTGCCAGCAGCCCCCTAAGTGCAACTAATGAAAAACTGTTTTTT. As protein: CASSPLSATNEKLFF.

The chain employs TRBV6-2 or TRBV6-3 and TRBJ2-3; tentatively, D is TRBD2 (6 bases). Per germline, CDR1 MNHEY and CDR2 SVGEGT. The CDR3 runs to 15 residues. The V and J ends lost 4 bases and 4 bases respectively, with 15 bases between them. CDR3 nucleotide sequence: TGTGCCAGCAGTTTTTCCGGGACTGCGGCAGATACGCAGTATTTT. Its translation is CASSFSGTAADTQYF.

This chain connects TRBV3-1 (or the pseudogene TRBV3-2) to TRBJ2-3; D perhaps matches TRBD1 (6 bases). V shed 5 bases and J shed 2 bases, with 14 bases lying between them. CDR3 size: 15 residues. Germline V gene sequence: CDR1 LGHDT, CDR2 YNNKEL (reference sequence). The CDR3 sequence: CASSIRGGNTDTQYF. For the CDR3, the DNA is TGTGCCAGCAGCATCAGGGGCGGTAACACAGATACGCAGTATTTT.

This clone appeared a single time. The rearrangement links TRBV9 to TRBJ2-4; a weak D match, TRBD2 (5 bases). The CDR3 sequence is 16 residues long. Trimming removed 4 bases at V and 1 base at J, with 15 bases between. Germline-derived CDR1 and CDR2 are SGDLS and YYNGEE. In DNA form, the CDR3 reads TGTGCCAGCAGCCGCGAGGGTGGCTCCGCCAAAAACATTCAGTACTTC. Its translation: CASSREGGSAKNIQYF.

The chain employs TRBV4-3 and TRBJ1-2; D is possibly TRBD1 (5 bases). This CDR3 has 15 amino acids. In germline, CDR1 is LGHNA, CDR2 YSLEER. V gave up 0 bases and J gave up 3 bases, with 11 bases separating them. The CDR3 protein is CASSQERGTHYGYTF. The CDR3 bases are TGCGCCAGCAGCCAAGAAAGGGGAACACACTATGGCTACACCTTC.

The V and J genes are TRBV19 and TRBJ1-5, with a tentative D call TRBD1 (6 bases). The CDR3 has 16 amino acids. V dropped 1 base and J dropped 5 bases, with 15 bases sitting between them. The germline gives CDR1 LNHDA, CDR2 SQIVND (reference sequence). The CDR3 nucleotides are TGTGCCAGTAGTATAGGGGGGGGCCCCCTTGATCAGCCCCAGCATTTT. Protein product: CASSIGGGPLDQPQHF.

The rearrangement joins TRBV27 to TRBJ1-5; D unclear. V was clipped by 3 bases and J by 4 bases, with 10 bases between them. The CDR3 extends over 14 amino acids. Germline values: CDR1 MNHEY, CDR2 SMNVEV (reference sequence). CDR3: CASSFSSANQPQHF. As DNA, the CDR3 is TGTGCCAGCAGTTTTAGCTCAGCTAATCAGCCCCAGCATTTT.

This chain joins TRBV7-9 and TRBJ1-4; 9 positions match TRBD1. This CDR3 has 17 residues. J lost 5 bases, V lost 4 bases, and 11 bases had no gene match. Germline lookup yields CDR1 SEHNR and CDR2 FQNEAQ (reference sequence). As DNA, the CDR3 is TGTGCCAGCAGCTCCGACAGGGGGACCATTCCCAATGAAAAACTGTTTTTT. This codes for CASSSDRGTIPNEKLFF.

V and J are TRBV4-1 and TRBJ2-3, with TRBD2 as a possible D gene (7 bases). There are 17 residues in the CDR3. From germline, CDR1 is MGHRA and CDR2 YSYEKL. V was cut by 3 bases and J by 2 bases, with 18 bases left in between. CDR3 residues: CASSQLGGGADTDTQYF. The CDR3 DNA reads as TGCGCCAGCAGCCAGCTAGGAGGGGGGGCCGACACAGATACGCAGTATTTT.

This clone came up once. The V and J genes are TRBV15 and TRBJ1-4; 8 positions match TRBD1. This CDR3 has 13 residues. Germline CDR1 and CDR2: LNHNV and YYDKDF (reference sequence). V lost 8 bases to trimming and J lost 10 bases; unmatched junction nucleotides: 9. CDR3: CATSGQGWRKLFF. In DNA, the CDR3 is TGTGCCACCTCCGGACAGGGTTGGCGAAAACTGTTTTTT.

The V and J genes are TRBV2 and TRBJ2-2, with 9 bases that match TRBD2. Per the germline V gene, CDR1 is SNHLY and CDR2 is FYNNEI. The CDR3 covers 15 residues. V lost 3 bases and J lost 5; bases outside the gene matches: 4. CDR3 sequence (DNA): TGTGCCAGCAGTGACAGGGGACTAGCTACCGGGGAGCTGTTTTTT. This sequence encodes CASSDRGLATGELFF.

Only a few counts were recorded for this clone. This chain joins TRBV3-1 (or the pseudogene TRBV3-2) and TRBJ2-1; the match to TRBD2 covers 8 bases. After removal of 4 bases from V and 3 bases from J, the junction contained 8 bases not matched to a gene. The CDR3 length is 16 residues. Looked up from germline, CDR1 is LGHDT and CDR2 is YNNKEL (reference sequence). The CDR3 reads CASSPSGRGDYNEQFF. DNA of the CDR3: TGTGCCAGCAGCCCCTCAGGGCGGGGGGACTACAATGAGCAGTTCTTC.

The chain recombines TRBV7-2 with TRBJ2-7; 8 nucleotides line up with TRBD2. V was clipped by 1 base and J by 1 base; unmatched bases: 9. The CDR3 contains 17 residues. Germline values: CDR1 SGHTA, CDR2 FQGNSA. CDR3 protein: CASSLVSIGGGSYEQYF. The CDR3, as DNA: TGTGCCAGCAGCTTAGTATCAATCGGGGGGGGATCCTACGAGCAGTACTTC.

J is TRBJ2-7 and V is TRBV27; D is unclear. This CDR3 is 15 amino acids long. The V gene's germline CDR1 is MNHEY and CDR2 SMNVEV (reference sequence). The ends were cut back, 2 bases at V and 5 bases at J, with 16 bases in the middle. This CDR3 reads CASSLVGNGPDEQYF. The CDR3 coding sequence is TGTGCCAGCAGTTTAGTTGGTAATGGGCCCGACGAGCAGTACTTC.